This T cell receptor beta chain was recorded in a study of CD8 T cells in ankylosing spondylitis. Findings and limits, study-wide: Reactive arthritis synovial fluid and blood were previously reported to contain some motif variants. Ankylosing spondylitis blood appeared to carry a characteristic TCR beta motif of roughly eight highly homologous variants.

It was by quantitative 5'-RACE with molecular barcodes that TCR beta libraries were made. MiXCR was run by TCRdb on the 5' RACE reads, yielding one entry per CDR3 protein. The table shows tens of thousands of distinct CDR3 sequences, with about 8.1% occurring only once. This clonotype was observed a handful of times. Its specificity is not known. The V and J ends lost 4 bases and 0 bases respectively, with 12 bases between them. The CDR3 covers 16 residues. CDR1 and CDR2 from the germline V gene are SEHNR and FQNEAQ (reference sequence). V is TRBV7-9 and J is TRBJ2-2; TRBD2 is a possible D gene (6 bases). The specimen sequenced was blood, either unsorted or a sorted T cell fraction (not recorded which). The clonotype was recovered from a male donor with ankylosing spondylitis. The CDR3 sequence is CASSSEGFPNTGELFF. The CDR3 coding sequence is TGTGCCAGCAGCTCGGAGGGTTTCCCGAACACCGGGGAGCTGTTTTTT.